What follows are 32 T cell receptor beta chains derived from one specimen sequenced in a study of chemoradiotherapy in HPV16-positive cancers. Method: immunoSEQ multiplex PCR; TCRdb's copy keeps in-frame clones and lacks some. The data hold 10,000 to 15,000 clones, with 75% observed a single time. This material was obtained from a patient who underwent chemoradiotherapy. These receptors originate from a human donor with HPV-associated anogenital cancer.

The J gene is TRBJ1-5, the V gene TRBV18, with 9 bases matching TRBD1. J gave up 4 bases and V 4 bases, and 5 bases lay outside the gene matches. The CDR3 runs to 15 residues. Germline CDR1 KGHSH, CDR2 LQKENI. The CDR3 DNA sequence: TGTGCCAGCTCACTCGGACAGGGGCGGAATCAGCCCCAGCATTTT. Translated: CASSLGQGRNQPQHF.

The rearrangement links TRBV6-5 to TRBJ2-7; 9 nucleotides line up with TRBD1. This CDR3 has 15 residues. Germline V gene lookup returns CDR1 MNHEY and CDR2 SVGAGI. V shed 6 bases and J 7 bases; nucleotides not matched to a gene: 13. CDR3 bases: TGTGCCAGCAGACTTTCACAACAGGGGGCGAGGGAGCAGTACTTC. It codes for CASRLSQQGAREQYF.

The rearrangement links TRBV5-6 to TRBJ2-7; weak D call: TRBD1 (6 bases). Trimming took off 5 bases at V and 2 bases at J, with 11 bases between the two ends. The length of the CDR3 is 13 residues. CDR1 is SGHDT, CDR2 YYEEEE, per germline. DNA of the CDR3: TGTGCCAGCAGAAGTCGGACAGCCTACGAGCAGTACTTC. Its translation is CASRSRTAYEQYF.

This sequence joins TRBV9 and TRBJ2-3; a weak D match, TRBD2 (6 bases). Germline loops: CDR1 SGDLS, CDR2 YYNGEE. CDR3 size: 16 residues. Trimming removed 0 bases from V and 0 bases from J, with 11 bases in between. As DNA, the CDR3 is TGTGCCAGCAGCGTAGAAGGCGGGGCTAGCACAGATACGCAGTATTTT. Translated: CASSVEGGASTDTQYF.

For the CDR3, the DNA is TGTGCCAGCAGCTTTCGGTGGATCGGGGAGCTGTTTTTT. It encodes CASSFRWIGELFF. The chain employs TRBV7-9 and TRBJ2-2; D call uncertain. The CDR3 loop spans 13 amino acids. Germline V gene lookup returns CDR1 SEHNR and CDR2 FQNEAQ (reference sequence). With 3 bases removed from V and 7 bases from J, the gap between germline ends came to 9 bases.

The CDR3 sequence is CASSLMGTPLETQYF. The CDR3 DNA sequence: TGTGCCAGCAGCTTAATGGGGACACCCCTCGAGACCCAGTACTTC. J is TRBJ2-5 and V is TRBV7-2, with a possible D match to TRBD1 (6 bases). The CDR3 has 15 residues. V lost 2 bases and J 5 bases, leaving 15 bases between the germline ends. The germline V gene encodes CDR1 SGHTA and CDR2 FQGNSA.

The chain joins TRBV10-3 to TRBJ1-1; TRBD1 might be the D (5 bases). Germline CDR1 reads ENHRY; CDR2 reads SYGVKD. This CDR3 comprises 13 residues. V shed 10 bases and J shed 5 bases, with 17 bases lying between them. CDR3 nucleotide sequence: TGTGCCACACAATCCGACGGGGGAACTGAAGCTTTCTTT. This encodes CATQSDGGTEAFF.

The chain's CDR3 is CASSLGSPGNTIYF. CDR3 in DNA: TGTGCCAGCAGCTTGGGGAGTCCTGGAAACACCATATATTTT. The V and J genes are TRBV7-9 and TRBJ1-3; D remains unclear. CDR1 SEHNR and CDR2 FQNEAQ come from the germline V gene (reference sequence). V lost 3 bases and J lost 2, with 8 bases in between. The CDR3 contains 14 residues.

The chain combines TRBV6-5 with TRBJ2-1, with D perhaps matching TRBD2 (6 bases). This CDR3 comprises 12 residues. Germline V gene lookup returns CDR1 MNHEY and CDR2 SVGAGI. The V and J ends lost 6 bases and 5 bases respectively, with 8 bases between them. The CDR3 spells CASSRGNNEQFF. The CDR3 bases are TGTGCCAGCAGCCGGGGGAACAATGAGCAGTTCTTC.

This chain uses TRBV5-4 with TRBJ1-1, with unresolved D. Trimming removed 0 bases at V and 0 bases at J, with 3 bases between. The CDR3 is 13 amino acids. Looked up from germline, CDR1 is SGHNT and CDR2 is YYREEE (reference sequence). The CDR3 DNA follows: TGTGCCAGCAGCTTGGAAATGAACACTGAAGCTTTCTTT. Its translation is CASSLEMNTEAFF.

The chain combines TRBV28 with TRBJ1-3; D remains unclear. The CDR3 contains 12 residues. Per the germline V gene, CDR1 is MDHEN and CDR2 is SYDVKM. V was cut by 7 bases and J by 8 bases, with 12 bases left in between. CDR3 protein: CASKPSLDTIYF. DNA of the CDR3: TGTGCCAGCAAACCATCGTTAGACACCATATATTTT.

V is TRBV7-9 and J is TRBJ2-2; TRBD1 might be the D (5 bases). The length of the CDR3 is 18 residues. Trimming took off 4 bases at V and 0 bases at J, with 18 bases between the two ends. Germline V gene data show CDR1 as SEHNR and CDR2 as FQNEAQ (reference sequence). The CDR3 sequence: CASSSAWGATPNTGELFF. The CDR3 region has the DNA TGTGCCAGCAGCTCCGCCTGGGGCGCCACCCCGAACACCGGGGAGCTGTTTTTT.

The genes are TRBV18 and TRBJ2-1; TRBD2 matches at 8 bases. The CDR3 totals 14 residues. Losses at the gene ends were 3 bases for V and 7 bases for J; bases not matched to a gene: 5. Germline V gives CDR1 KGHSH, CDR2 LQKENI. For the CDR3, the DNA is TGTGCCAGCTCACCCACGGGAGGGCCGAATGAGCAGTTCTTC. Its protein product is CASSPTGGPNEQFF.

This clone turned up a few times. Within the sample, other DNA sequences also encode this same CDR3. The rearrangement joins TRBV5-1 to TRBJ2-7; D is uncertain. Germline V gene sequence: CDR1 SGHRS, CDR2 YFSETQ. The V end lost 4 bases, the J end lost 2 bases, and 7 bases lay between the germline ends. This CDR3 is 12 amino acids long. CDR3 region: CASSLGTYEQYF. The CDR3 DNA sequence: TGCGCCAGCAGCCTGGGGACCTACGAGCAGTACTTC.

The V call is TRBV25-1, the J call TRBJ1-1; no clear D gene. Deletions cut 4 bases from V and 3 bases from J, with 6 bases between. The CDR3 runs to 12 residues. Germline CDR1 and CDR2: MGHDK and SYGVNS. The CDR3 loop reads CASSGQHTEAFF. CDR3 in DNA: TGTGCCAGCAGTGGTCAGCACACTGAAGCTTTCTTT.

The chain links TRBV30 to TRBJ2-1, with 8 bases matching TRBD2. Looked up from germline, CDR1 is GTSNPN and CDR2 is SVGIG (reference sequence). The CDR3 totals 13 residues. Trimming cost V 8 bases and J 6 bases; bases outside gene matches: 9. CDR3: CASKREWGNEQFF. CDR3 nucleotides: TGTGCCAGTAAGCGGGAGTGGGGCAATGAGCAGTTCTTC.

V gene TRBV2 combines with J gene TRBJ2-7; D is unclear. Germline V gives CDR1 SNHLY, CDR2 FYNNEI. Trimming cost V 5 bases and J 0 bases, with 11 bases left between them. CDR3 size: 14 residues. CDR3 sequence reads: CASSTAVGSYEQYF. CDR3 nucleotides: TGTGCCAGCAGTACCGCAGTGGGCTCCTACGAGCAGTACTTC.

In DNA form, the CDR3 reads TGTGCCAGCTCCCACGCGGACGGAAGCTCTGGAAACACCATATATTTT. Protein product: CASSHADGSSGNTIYF. The rearrangement joins TRBV18 to TRBJ1-3; D not certain. CDR3 length: 16 amino acids. Deletions cut 6 bases from V and 0 bases from J, with 15 bases between. Germline CDR1 is KGHSH and CDR2 is LQKENI.

For this clone: Other nucleotide sequences from this sample produce the same CDR3. V usage is TRBV28 and J usage is TRBJ2-7; D is unclear. CDR1 MDHEN and CDR2 SYDVKM come from the germline V gene. The V and J ends lost 8 bases and 3 bases respectively, with 2 bases between them. The CDR3 spans 9 residues. CDR3 nucleotides: TGTGCCAGCGGCTACGAGCAGTACTTC. It codes for CASGYEQYF.

This rearrangement joins TRBV28 to TRBJ1-1, with 12 bases that match TRBD1. This CDR3 region has 16 residues. After removal of 5 bases from V and 0 bases from J, the junction contained 4 bases not matched to a gene. CDR1 is MDHEN and CDR2 is SYDVKM in the germline V gene. In DNA, the CDR3 is TGTGCCAGCAGTGGGACAGGGGGCCCGCTGAACACTGAAGCTTTCTTT. Protein sequence: CASSGTGGPLNTEAFF.

The genes are TRBV7-9 and TRBJ2-1; unclear D gene. This CDR3 is built from 11 residues. Per the germline V gene, CDR1 is SEHNR and CDR2 is FQNEAQ (reference sequence). Trimming shortened V by 5 bases and J by 10 bases, and 9 bases separated the two germline ends. CDR3 bases: TGTGCCAGCAGCCCACTTAGCGAGCAGTTCTTC. It encodes CASSPLSEQFF. Combining the CDR3 with reference TRBV7-9 and TRBJ2-1 gives the whole variable domain DTGVSQNPRHKITKRGQNVTFRCDPISEHNRLYWYRQTLGQGPEFLTYFQNEAQLEKSRLLSDRFSAERPKGSFSTLEIQRTEQGDSAMYLCASSPLSEQFFGPGTRLTVL.

V and J are TRBV5-1 and TRBJ2-1; 10 nucleotides agree with TRBD2. Germline CDR1 SGHRS, CDR2 YFSETQ. V shed 2 bases and J 5 bases; nucleotides not matched to a gene: 4. The CDR3 sequence is 15 residues long. This chain's CDR3 is CASSFLSGRNNEQFF. DNA of the CDR3: TGCGCCAGCAGCTTCCTTAGCGGGAGGAACAATGAGCAGTTCTTC.

The chain combines TRBV18 with TRBJ2-7; D is perhaps TRBD1 (5 bases). V was pared by 3 bases and J by 2 bases, with 14 bases between. Per the germline V gene, CDR1 is KGHSH and CDR2 is LQKENI. This CDR3 spans 15 amino acids. The CDR3 region has the DNA TGTGCCAGCTCACCCCGACAGATGGACCCCTACGAGCAGTACTTC. Translation gives CASSPRQMDPYEQYF.

A few counts support this clone. The genes are TRBV27 and TRBJ1-2; no clear D. The V end lost 2 bases, the J end lost 3 bases, and 7 bases lay between the germline ends. Germline V gene sequence: CDR1 MNHEY, CDR2 SMNVEV (reference sequence). This CDR3 has 13 residues. The CDR3 DNA reads as TGTGCCAGCAGTTTACAATCCGACTATGGCTACACCTTC. The encoded protein is CASSLQSDYGYTF.

V is TRBV4-3 and J is TRBJ2-2; D remains unclear. The germline CDR1 and CDR2 sequences are LGHNA and YSLEER. The CDR3 is made up of 15 amino acids. V lost 0 bases and J 6 bases, leaving 11 bases between the germline ends. The CDR3 sequence is CASSQDGKQSGELFF. CDR3 DNA: TGCGCCAGCAGCCAAGATGGGAAACAGTCCGGGGAGCTGTTTTTT.

The gene calls are TRBV7-9 and TRBJ1-5, with D perhaps TRBD1 (6 bases). Trimming took 5 bases from V and 4 from J, leaving 12 bases between them. CDR3 length: 14 amino acids. Germline V lookup: CDR1 SEHNR, CDR2 FQNEAQ (reference sequence). CDR3 amino acids: CASSLTGGNQPQHF. CDR3 DNA: TGTGCCAGCAGCCTGACAGGTGGAAATCAGCCCCAGCATTTT. Supplemented by reference TRBV7-9 and TRBJ1-5, the full variable domain reads DTGVSQNPRHKITKRGQNVTFRCDPISEHNRLYWYRQTLGQGPEFLTYFQNEAQLEKSRLLSDRFSAERPKGSFSTLEIQRTEQGDSAMYLCASSLTGGNQPQHFGDGTRLSIL.

The gene calls are TRBV6-1 and TRBJ2-1; 12 nucleotides match TRBD1. Looked up from germline, CDR1 is MNHNS and CDR2 is SASEGT. The CDR3 totals 14 residues. After removal of 6 bases from V and 8 bases from J, the junction contained 5 bases not matched to a gene. In nucleotides, the CDR3 is TGTGCCAGCAGCTCCGGGACAGGGGGCGATGAGCAGTTCTTC. It specifies CASSSGTGGDEQFF.

The CDR3 sequence: CASSLRLAGQETQYF. CDR3 coding DNA: TGTGCCAGCAGCTTACGACTAGCGGGGCAAGAGACCCAGTACTTC. The chain employs TRBV5-4 and TRBJ2-5; 11 bases align to TRBD2. J was trimmed by 2 bases and V by 2 bases; bases with no gene match: 2. Per the germline V gene, CDR1 is SGHNT and CDR2 is YYREEE (reference sequence). This CDR3 is 15 amino acids long.

This clone was detected a few times. The gene calls are TRBV27 and TRBJ2-7; 11 nucleotides match TRBD1. Germline CDR1 and CDR2: MNHEY and SMNVEV (reference sequence). The CDR3 totals 14 residues. The V gene end was trimmed by 6 bases and the J gene end by 2 bases; junction bases not matched to a gene: 3. CDR3 coding DNA: TGTGCCAGCAGAAGGACAGGGGGCCCCTACGAGCAGTACTTC. Its protein is CASRRTGGPYEQYF.

The chain couples TRBV7-9 to TRBJ2-3, with 8 bases fitting TRBD2. The germline V gene encodes CDR1 SEHNR and CDR2 FQNEAQ (reference sequence). The CDR3 loop spans 16 amino acids. Unmatched junction bases numbered 8, after V lost 4 bases and J lost 2 bases. The DNA for the CDR3 is TGTGCCAGCAGCTCCCCGGGACTAGTCCCCACAGATACGCAGTATTTT. It yields the protein CASSSPGLVPTDTQYF.

This clone appeared a few times. This chain links TRBV18 with TRBJ2-5; D may be TRBD2 (7 bases). This CDR3 is built from 16 residues. V lost 3 bases to trimming and J lost 0 bases, with 14 bases between them. The V gene's germline CDR1 is KGHSH and CDR2 LQKENI. In DNA, the CDR3 is TGTGCCAGCTCACCCTGGGGGGGCCGATACCAAGAGACCCAGTACTTC. Translating gives CASSPWGGRYQETQYF. Supplemented by reference TRBV18 and TRBJ2-5, the full variable domain reads NAGVMQNPRHLVRRRGQEARLRCSPMKGHSHVYWYRQLPEEGLKFMVYLQKENIIDESGMPKERFSAEFPKEGPSILRIQQVVRGDSAAYFCASSPWGGRYQETQYFGPGTRLLVL.

CDR3 nucleotides: TGTGCCACCAGCACGGGACCGATCTACGAGCAGTACTTC. Encoded protein: CATSTGPIYEQYF. This chain links TRBV15 with TRBJ2-7; the D call may be TRBD1 or TRBD2 (5 bases each). Germline loops: CDR1 LNHNV, CDR2 YYDKDF (reference sequence). V was cut by 4 bases and J by 3 bases, with 10 bases left in between. The CDR3 runs to 13 residues. Full variable domain (rest looked up from reference TRBV15 and TRBJ2-7): DAMVIQNPRYQVTQFGKPVTLSCSQTLNHNVMYWYQQKSSQAPKLLFHYYDKDFNNEADTPDNFQSRRPNTSFCFLDIRSPGLGDTAMYLCATSTGPIYEQYFGPGTRLTVT.